This T cell receptor (beta chain) was captured in a study of OX40 agonist ivuxolimab in advanced cancers. The data were produced by immunoSEQ multiplex PCR, yet TCRdb's version contains in-frame clones alone and is incomplete. The data contain roughly 34,000 clones, roughly 82% of them singletons. This TCR was sampled from an adult with an advanced solid tumor such as melanoma, head and neck, liver or kidney cancer. The input for sequencing was CD4+ or CD8+ T cells sorted from blood, taken in a trial of the OX40 agonist ivuxolimab.

The CDR3 DNA sequence: TGTGCCACAAACCCCGGGACAGGAGGTAATTCACCCCTCCACTTT. It specifies CATNPGTGGNSPLHF. The chain joins TRBV19 to TRBJ1-6, with 8 nucleotides matching TRBD1. Germline CDR1 reads LNHDA; CDR2 reads SQIVND (reference sequence). This CDR3 is 15 amino acids long. J gave up 6 bases and V 10 bases, and 11 bases lay outside the gene matches.